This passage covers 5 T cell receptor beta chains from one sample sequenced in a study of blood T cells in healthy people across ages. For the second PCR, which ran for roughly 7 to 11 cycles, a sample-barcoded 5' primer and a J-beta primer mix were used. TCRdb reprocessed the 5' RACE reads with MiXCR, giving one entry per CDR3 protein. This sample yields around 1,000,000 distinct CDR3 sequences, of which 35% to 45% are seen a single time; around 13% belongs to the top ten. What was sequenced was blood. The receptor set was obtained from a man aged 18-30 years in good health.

The CDR3 DNA sequence: TGCGCCAGCAGCCCTGACAGGTTTACTGGCGGGGGGGCCCACACCGGGGAGCTGTTTTTT. It specifies CASSPDRFTGGGAHTGELFF. The chain uses TRBV4-1 and TRBJ2-2; 9 bases map to TRBD2. The length of the CDR3 is 20 residues. V gave up 4 bases and J gave up 3 bases; unmatched junction bases: 18. Per the germline V gene, CDR1 is MGHRA and CDR2 is YSYEKL.

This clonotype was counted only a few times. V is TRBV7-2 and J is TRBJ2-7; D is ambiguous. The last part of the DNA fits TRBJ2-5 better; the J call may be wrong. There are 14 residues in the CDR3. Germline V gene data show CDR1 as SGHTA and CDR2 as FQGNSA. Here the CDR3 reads CASSPSGLQETQYF. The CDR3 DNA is TGTGCCAGCAGTCCTTCCGGGCTGCAAGAGACCCAGTACTTC.

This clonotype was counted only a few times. The CDR3, as DNA: TGTGCCAGCAGCACTGATCAGATCAGGGACGCGGCTGGGGCCAACGTCCTGACTTTC. Translated, it gives CASSTDQIRDAAGANVLTF. The V gene is TRBV13, the J gene TRBJ2-6; D may match TRBD1 or TRBD2 (5 bases each). CDR1 and CDR2 (germline): PRHDT, FYEKMQ (reference sequence). This CDR3 is built from 19 residues. Trimming pared 5 bases from V and 2 bases from J, leaving 22 bases between.

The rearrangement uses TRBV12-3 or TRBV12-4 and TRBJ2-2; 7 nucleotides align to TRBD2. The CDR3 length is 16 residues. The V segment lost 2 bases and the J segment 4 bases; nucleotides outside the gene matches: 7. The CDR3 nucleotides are TGTGCCAGCAGTTTAATCGGGGGGTTGGGCACCGGGGAGCTGTTTTTT. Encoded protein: CASSLIGGLGTGELFF.

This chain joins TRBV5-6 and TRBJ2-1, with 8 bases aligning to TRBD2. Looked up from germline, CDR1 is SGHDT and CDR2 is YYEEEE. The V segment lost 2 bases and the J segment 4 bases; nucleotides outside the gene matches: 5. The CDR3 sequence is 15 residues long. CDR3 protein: CASSLLAELYNEQFF. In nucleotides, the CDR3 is TGTGCCAGCAGCTTACTAGCGGAGCTTTACAATGAGCAGTTCTTC.